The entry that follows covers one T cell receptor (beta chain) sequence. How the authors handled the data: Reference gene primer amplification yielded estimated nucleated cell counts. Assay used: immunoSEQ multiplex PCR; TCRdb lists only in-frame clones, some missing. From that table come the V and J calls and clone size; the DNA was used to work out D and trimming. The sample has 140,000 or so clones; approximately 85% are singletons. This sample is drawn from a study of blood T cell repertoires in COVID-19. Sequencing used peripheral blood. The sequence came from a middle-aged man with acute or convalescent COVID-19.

DNA for the CDR3: TGTGCCACCAGCAGAGATCCGGGCTCTGGAAACACCATATATTTT. Translated: CATSRDPGSGNTIYF. The chain joins TRBV15 to TRBJ1-3; D remains unclear. The CDR3 covers 15 residues. The germline V and J ends were trimmed by 0 bases and 0 bases, with 6 bases remaining between them. The germline V gene encodes CDR1 LNHNV and CDR2 YYDKDF (reference sequence).